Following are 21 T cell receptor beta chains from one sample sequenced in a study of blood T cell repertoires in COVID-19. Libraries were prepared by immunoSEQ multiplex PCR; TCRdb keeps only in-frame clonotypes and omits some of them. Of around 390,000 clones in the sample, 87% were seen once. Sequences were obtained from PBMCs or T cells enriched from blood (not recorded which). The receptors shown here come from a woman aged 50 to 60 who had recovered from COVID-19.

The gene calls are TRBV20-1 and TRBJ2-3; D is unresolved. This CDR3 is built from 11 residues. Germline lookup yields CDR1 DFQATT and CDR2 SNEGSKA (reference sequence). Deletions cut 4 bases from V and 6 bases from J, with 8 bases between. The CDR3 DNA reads TGCAGTGCTACCCCCCGGGATACGCAGTATTTT. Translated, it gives CSATPRDTQYF.

CDR3 coding DNA: TGTGCCAGCAGTTTTGGTAAGAGAGTGAACACCGGGGAGCTGTTTTTT. This gives the protein CASSFGKRVNTGELFF. J is TRBJ2-2 and V is TRBV27; D gene uncertain. The V end lost 3 bases, the J end lost 1 base, and 12 bases lay between the germline ends. The CDR3 consists of 16 residues. CDR1 and CDR2 (germline): MNHEY, SMNVEV (reference sequence).

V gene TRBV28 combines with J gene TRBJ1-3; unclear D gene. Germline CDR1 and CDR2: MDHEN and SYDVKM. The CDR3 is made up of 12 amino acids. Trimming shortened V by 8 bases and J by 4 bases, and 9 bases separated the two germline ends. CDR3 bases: TGTGCCAGCCAGAGGTGGGGAAACACCATATATTTT. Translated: CASQRWGNTIYF.

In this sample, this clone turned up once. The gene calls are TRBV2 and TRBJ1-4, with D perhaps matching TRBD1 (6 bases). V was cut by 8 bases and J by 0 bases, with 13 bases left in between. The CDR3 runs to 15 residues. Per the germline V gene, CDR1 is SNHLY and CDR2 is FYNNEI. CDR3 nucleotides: TGTGCCAGCCTCCGGGCAGGGGCAACTAATGAAAAACTGTTTTTT. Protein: CASLRAGATNEKLFF.

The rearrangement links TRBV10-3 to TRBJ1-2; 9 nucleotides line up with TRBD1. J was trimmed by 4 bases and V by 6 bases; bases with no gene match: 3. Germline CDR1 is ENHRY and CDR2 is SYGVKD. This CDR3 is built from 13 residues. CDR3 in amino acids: CAIRGDRAYGYTF. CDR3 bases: TGTGCCATCAGGGGGGACAGGGCCTATGGCTACACCTTC.

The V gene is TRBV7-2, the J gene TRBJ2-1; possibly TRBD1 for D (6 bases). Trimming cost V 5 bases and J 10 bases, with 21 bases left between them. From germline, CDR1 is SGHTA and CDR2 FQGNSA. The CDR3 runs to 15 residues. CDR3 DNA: TGTGCCAGCAGCGCTGCAGGGGCAGCCTTGGGGGAGCAGTTCTTC. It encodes CASSAAGAALGEQFF. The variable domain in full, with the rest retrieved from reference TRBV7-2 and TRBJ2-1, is GAGVSQSPSNKVTEKGKDVELRCDPISGHTALYWYRQSLGQGLEFLIYFQGNSAPDKSGLPSDRFSAERTGGSVSTLTIQRTQQEDSAVYLCASSAAGAALGEQFFGPGTRLTVL.

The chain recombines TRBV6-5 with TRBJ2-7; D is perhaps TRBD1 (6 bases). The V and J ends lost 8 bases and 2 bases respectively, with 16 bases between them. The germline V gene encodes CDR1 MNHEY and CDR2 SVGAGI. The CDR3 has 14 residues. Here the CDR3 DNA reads TGTGCCAGCTACCCGACAGGTCAGCCCTACGAGCAGTACTTC. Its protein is CASYPTGQPYEQYF.

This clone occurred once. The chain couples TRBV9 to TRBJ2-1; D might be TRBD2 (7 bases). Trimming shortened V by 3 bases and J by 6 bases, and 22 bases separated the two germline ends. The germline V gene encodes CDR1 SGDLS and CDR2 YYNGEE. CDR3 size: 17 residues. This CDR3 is CASSGGGALELPNEQFF. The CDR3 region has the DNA TGTGCCAGCAGCGGAGGGGGGGCCCTCGAACTCCCCAATGAGCAGTTCTTC.

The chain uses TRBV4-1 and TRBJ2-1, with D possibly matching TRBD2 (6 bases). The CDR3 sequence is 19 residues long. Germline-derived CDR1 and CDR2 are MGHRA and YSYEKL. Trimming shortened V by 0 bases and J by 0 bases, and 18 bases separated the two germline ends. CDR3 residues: CASSQDIPRGISSYNEQFF. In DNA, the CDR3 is TGCGCCAGCAGCCAAGATATTCCGCGGGGAATCAGCTCCTACAATGAGCAGTTCTTC.

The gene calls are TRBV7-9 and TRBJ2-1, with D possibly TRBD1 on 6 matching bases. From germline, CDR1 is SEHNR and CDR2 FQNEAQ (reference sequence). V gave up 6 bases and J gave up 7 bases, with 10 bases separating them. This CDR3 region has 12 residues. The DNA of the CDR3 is TGTGCCAGCAGTTTACAGGGTAATGAGCAGTTCTTC. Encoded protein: CASSLQGNEQFF.

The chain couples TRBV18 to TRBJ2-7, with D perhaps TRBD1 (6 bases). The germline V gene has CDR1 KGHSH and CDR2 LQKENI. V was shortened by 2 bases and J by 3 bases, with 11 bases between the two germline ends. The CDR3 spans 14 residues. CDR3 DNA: TGTGCCAGCTCACCAAGGGACACCAACTACGAGCAGTACTTC. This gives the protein CASSPRDTNYEQYF.

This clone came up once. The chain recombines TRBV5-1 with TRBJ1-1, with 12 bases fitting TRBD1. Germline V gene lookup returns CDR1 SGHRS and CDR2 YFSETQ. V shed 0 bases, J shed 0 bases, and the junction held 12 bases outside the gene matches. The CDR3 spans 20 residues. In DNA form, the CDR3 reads TGCGCCAGCAGCTTGGGGCCTCCGGGACAGGGGGCGAGAATGAACACTGAAGCTTTCTTT. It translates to CASSLGPPGQGARMNTEAFF.

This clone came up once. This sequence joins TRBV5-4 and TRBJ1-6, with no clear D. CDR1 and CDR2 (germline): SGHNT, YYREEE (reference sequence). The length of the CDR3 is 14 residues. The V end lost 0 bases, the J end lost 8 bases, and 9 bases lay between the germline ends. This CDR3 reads CASSLGSKDSPLHF. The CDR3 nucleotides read TGTGCCAGCAGCTTGGGGAGTAAGGATTCACCCCTCCACTTT.

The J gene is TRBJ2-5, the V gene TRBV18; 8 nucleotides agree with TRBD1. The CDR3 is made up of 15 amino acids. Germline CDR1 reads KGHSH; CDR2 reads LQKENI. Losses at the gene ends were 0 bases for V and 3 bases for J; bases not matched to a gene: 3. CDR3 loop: CASSPPDRAKETQYF. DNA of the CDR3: TGTGCCAGCTCACCACCGGACAGGGCTAAAGAGACCCAGTACTTC. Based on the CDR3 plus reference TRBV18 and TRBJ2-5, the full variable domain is NAGVMQNPRHLVRRRGQEARLRCSPMKGHSHVYWYRQLPEEGLKFMVYLQKENIIDESGMPKERFSAEFPKEGPSILRIQQVVRGDSAAYFCASSPPDRAKETQYFGPGTRLLVL.

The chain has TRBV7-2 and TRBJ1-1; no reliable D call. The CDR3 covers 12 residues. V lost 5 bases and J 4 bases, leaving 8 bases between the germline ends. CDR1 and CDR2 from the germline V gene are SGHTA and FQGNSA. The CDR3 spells CASSPGITEAFF. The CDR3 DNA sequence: TGTGCCAGCAGCCCGGGTATCACTGAAGCTTTCTTT.

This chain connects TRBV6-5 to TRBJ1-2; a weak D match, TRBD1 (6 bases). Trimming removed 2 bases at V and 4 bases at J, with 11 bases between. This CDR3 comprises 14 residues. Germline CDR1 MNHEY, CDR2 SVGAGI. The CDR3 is CASSYDPDSYGYTF. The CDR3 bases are TGTGCCAGCAGTTACGACCCGGACAGCTATGGCTACACCTTC.

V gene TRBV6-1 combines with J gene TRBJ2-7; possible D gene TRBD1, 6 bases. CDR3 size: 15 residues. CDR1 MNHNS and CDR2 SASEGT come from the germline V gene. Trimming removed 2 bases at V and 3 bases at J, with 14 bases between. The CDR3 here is CASSESAGEVYEQYF. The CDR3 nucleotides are TGTGCCAGCAGTGAATCTGCAGGGGAAGTCTACGAGCAGTACTTC.

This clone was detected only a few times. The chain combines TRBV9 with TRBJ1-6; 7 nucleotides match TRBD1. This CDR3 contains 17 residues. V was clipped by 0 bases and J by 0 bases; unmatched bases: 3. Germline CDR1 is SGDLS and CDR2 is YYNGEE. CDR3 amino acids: CASSVETGSSYNSPLHF. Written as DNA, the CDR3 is TGTGCCAGCAGCGTAGAGACAGGGAGCTCCTATAATTCACCCCTCCACTTT.

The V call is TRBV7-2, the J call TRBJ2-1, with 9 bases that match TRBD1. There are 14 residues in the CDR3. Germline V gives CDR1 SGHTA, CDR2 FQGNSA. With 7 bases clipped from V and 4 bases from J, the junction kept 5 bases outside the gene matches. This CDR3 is CASTRDRVYNEQFF. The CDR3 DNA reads TGTGCCAGCACCCGGGACAGGGTTTACAATGAGCAGTTCTTC.

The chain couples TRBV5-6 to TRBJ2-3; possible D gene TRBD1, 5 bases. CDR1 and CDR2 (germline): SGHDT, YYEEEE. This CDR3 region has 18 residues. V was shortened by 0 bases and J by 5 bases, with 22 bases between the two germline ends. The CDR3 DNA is TGTGCCAGCAGCTTGGCCAGGGCAGGCCCAGAAGTGGGAGATACGCAGTATTTT. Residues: CASSLARAGPEVGDTQYF.

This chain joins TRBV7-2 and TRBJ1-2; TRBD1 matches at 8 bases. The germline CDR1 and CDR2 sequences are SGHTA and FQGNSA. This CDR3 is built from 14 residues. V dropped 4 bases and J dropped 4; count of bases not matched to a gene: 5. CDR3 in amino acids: CASSSDRARYGYTF. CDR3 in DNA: TGTGCCAGCAGCTCGGACAGGGCCCGCTATGGCTACACCTTC. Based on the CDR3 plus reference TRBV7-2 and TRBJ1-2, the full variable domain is GAGVSQSPSNKVTEKGKDVELRCDPISGHTALYWYRQSLGQGLEFLIYFQGNSAPDKSGLPSDRFSAERTGGSVSTLTIQRTQQEDSAVYLCASSSDRARYGYTFGSGTRLTVV.